The TCR beta chain described here comes from a study of blood T cell repertoires in COVID-19. About the research overall: Material from acute and convalescent COVID-19 was sourced from the United States, Italy and Spain. PBMCs, B-cell-depleted T cells, or T cells provided the cDNA or gDNA that made up the material.

Germline loops: CDR1 SGHTS, CDR2 YDEGEE. V lost 3 bases, J lost 5 bases, and 4 bases stayed unmatched. The CDR3 length is 14 residues. In the source study's methods: The assay estimated nucleated cells by amplifying reference gene primers. Clones were sequenced by immunoSEQ multiplex PCR, and TCRdb holds only the in-frame ones, with some missing. D and trimming were read from the DNA, whereas the V and J calls and clone size are those reported in that table. The table shows some 30,000 clones, with 70% to 90% occurring only once. The rearrangement links TRBV5-8 to TRBJ1-4, with TRBD1 matching 7 bases. The sample consisted of peripheral blood. This clonotype was sampled from a human donor in a cohort sampled during active COVID-19. CDR3 protein: CASSSGQRNEKLFF. The DNA for the CDR3 is TGTGCCAGCAGCTCGGGACAGAGAAATGAAAAACTGTTTTTT.